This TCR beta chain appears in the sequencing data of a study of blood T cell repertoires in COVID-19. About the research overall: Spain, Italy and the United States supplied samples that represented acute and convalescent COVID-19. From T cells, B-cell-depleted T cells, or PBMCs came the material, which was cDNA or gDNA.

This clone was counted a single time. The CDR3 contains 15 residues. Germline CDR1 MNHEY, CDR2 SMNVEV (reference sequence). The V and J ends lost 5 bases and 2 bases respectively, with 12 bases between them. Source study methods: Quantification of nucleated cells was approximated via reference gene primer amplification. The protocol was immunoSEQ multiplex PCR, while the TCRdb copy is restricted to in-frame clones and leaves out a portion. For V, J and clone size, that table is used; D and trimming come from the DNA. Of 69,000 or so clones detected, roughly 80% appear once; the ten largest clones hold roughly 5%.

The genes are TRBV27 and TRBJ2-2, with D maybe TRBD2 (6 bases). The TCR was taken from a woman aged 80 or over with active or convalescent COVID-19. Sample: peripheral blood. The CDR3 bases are TGTGCCAGCAGTGGGGGGTGGAGTAACACCGGGGAGCTGTTTTTT. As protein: CASSGGWSNTGELFF.